This record concerns one T cell receptor beta chain sequence. Its cognate antigen is unknown. Clones were read by immunoSEQ multiplex PCR, and TCRdb kept only the in-frame ones, dropping some. The sample lists approximately 75,000 clones, about four fifths occurring once. The sample belongs to a study of CD4 T cell repertoires in COVID-19. Study outcomes and limitations: SARS-CoV and/or HKU1 spike cultures shared between about 6.5 and 27% of SARS-CoV-2 clonotypes.

Donors had recovered from mild-to-severe COVID-19. Sequencing was done directly on freshly isolated, uncultured memory T cells. The CDR3 contains 16 residues. Trimming took off 6 bases at V and 0 bases at J, with 14 bases between the two ends. Per the germline V gene, CDR1 is KGHSH and CDR2 is LQKENI. The rearrangement links TRBV18 to TRBJ2-2, with a weak D call TRBD2 (5 bases). The starting material was CD4+ T cells from peripheral blood, obtained after recovery from COVID-19. The receptor's source is a human donor who had COVID-19. CDR3 protein: CASSPSRAANTGELFF. The CDR3 region has the DNA TGTGCCAGCTCCCCCTCGCGGGCTGCGAACACCGGGGAGCTGTTTTTT. Supplemented by reference TRBV18 and TRBJ2-2, the full variable domain reads NAGVMQNPRHLVRRRGQEARLRCSPMKGHSHVYWYRQLPEEGLKFMVYLQKENIIDESGMPKERFSAEFPKEGPSILRIQQVVRGDSAAYFCASSPSRAANTGELFFGEGSRLTVL.